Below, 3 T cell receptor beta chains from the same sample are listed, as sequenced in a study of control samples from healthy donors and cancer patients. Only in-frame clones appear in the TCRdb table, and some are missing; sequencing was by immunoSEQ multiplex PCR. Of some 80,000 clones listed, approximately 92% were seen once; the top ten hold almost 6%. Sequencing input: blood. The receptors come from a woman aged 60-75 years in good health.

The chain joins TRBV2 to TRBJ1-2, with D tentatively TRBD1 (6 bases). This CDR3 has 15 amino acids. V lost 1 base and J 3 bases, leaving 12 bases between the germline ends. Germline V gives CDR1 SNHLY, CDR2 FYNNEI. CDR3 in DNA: TGTGCCAGCAGTGAAGGGGAACAGGGTTACTATGGCTACACCTTC. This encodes CASSEGEQGYYGYTF.

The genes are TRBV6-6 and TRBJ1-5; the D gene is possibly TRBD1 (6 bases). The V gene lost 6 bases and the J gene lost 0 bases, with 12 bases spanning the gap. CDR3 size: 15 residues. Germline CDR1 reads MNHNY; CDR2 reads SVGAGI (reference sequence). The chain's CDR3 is CASRETGYSNQPQHF. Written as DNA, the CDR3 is TGTGCCAGCAGAGAGACAGGCTATAGCAATCAGCCCCAGCATTTT.

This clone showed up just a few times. The CDR3 region is CSVELGNTIYF. The CDR3, as DNA: TGCAGCGTTGAGTTAGGAAACACCATATATTTT. The V gene is TRBV29-1, the J gene TRBJ1-3; D gene uncertain. Looked up from germline, CDR1 is SQVTM and CDR2 is ANQGSEA. Trimming took off 3 bases at V and 4 bases at J, with 4 bases between the two ends. The CDR3 sequence is 11 residues long. The full variable domain, in which reference TRBV29-1 and TRBJ1-3 provide the parts outside the CDR3, is SAVISQKPSRDICQRGTSLTIQCQVDSQVTMMFWYRQQPGQSLTLIATANQGSEATYESGFVIDKFPISRPNLTFSTLTVSNMSPEDSSIYLCSVELGNTIYFGEGSWLTVV.